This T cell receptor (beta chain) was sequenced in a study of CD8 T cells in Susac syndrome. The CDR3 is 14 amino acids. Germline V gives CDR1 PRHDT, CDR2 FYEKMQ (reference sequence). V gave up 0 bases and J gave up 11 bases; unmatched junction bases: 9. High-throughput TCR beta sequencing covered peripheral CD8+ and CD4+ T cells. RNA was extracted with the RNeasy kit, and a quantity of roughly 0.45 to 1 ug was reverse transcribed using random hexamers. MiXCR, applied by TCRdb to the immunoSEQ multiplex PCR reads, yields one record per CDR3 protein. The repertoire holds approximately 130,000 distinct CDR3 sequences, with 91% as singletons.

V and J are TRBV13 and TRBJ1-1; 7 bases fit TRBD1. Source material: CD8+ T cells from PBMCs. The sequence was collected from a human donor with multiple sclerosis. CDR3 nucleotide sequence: TGTGCCAGCAGCTTAGGGACAGGGCGGCATTGGGCTTTCTTT. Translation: CASSLGTGRHWAFF.